These 18 T cell receptor beta chains share one sample of origin, sequenced in a study of T cells expressing NK-cell markers. Using the 5' RACE reads, TCRdb records one entry per CDR3 protein without DNA. The data include about 430,000 distinct CDR3 sequences; the top ten clones carry more than 1.4%. The sequenced material came from blood T cells: a sorted CD56 or NKG2C T cell subset, CD4+ or CD8+ T cells, or bulk PBMC T cells (not recorded which). The receptors derive from a woman aged 45-65 years in good health.

V and J are TRBV20-1 and TRBJ1-4. The CDR3 is made up of 15 amino acids. CDR1 and CDR2 (germline): DFQATT, SNEGSKA (reference sequence). The chain's CDR3 is CSARKGAGYNEKLFF.

V is TRBV5-1 and J is TRBJ1-1; TCRdb indicates TRBD1, and absent DNA this call remains unverified. CDR1 is SGHRS, CDR2 YFSETQ, per germline. This CDR3 is built from 11 residues. The CDR3 sequence is CASRGTGRPFF.

The chain uses TRBV7-2 and TRBJ2-1; TCRdb's D call of TRBD1 is untestable without DNA. The CDR3 is made up of 17 amino acids. Germline loops: CDR1 SGHTA, CDR2 FQGNSA. CDR3 residues: CASSTRQGVSSYNEQFF.

The rearrangement uses TRBV29-1 and TRBJ1-1. The length of the CDR3 is 14 residues. Germline CDR1 reads SQVTM; CDR2 reads ANQGSEA. The CDR3 sequence: CSVEVAGRFTEAFF.

This CDR3 reads CASSFGPAGGPADTQYF. This chain links TRBV12-3 or TRBV12-4 with TRBJ2-3; there is no DNA to check the TCRdb D call of TRBD2. The CDR3 covers 17 residues.

The CDR3 sequence is CASSGGTNEQFF. The rearrangement links TRBV18 to TRBJ2-1; the TRBD1 assignment by TCRdb is unverifiable without DNA. The CDR3 totals 12 residues. Germline V CDR1 and CDR2: KGHSH, LQKENI.

J is TRBJ2-1 and V is TRBV19; TCRdb's D gene call, TRBD2, goes unchecked for lack of DNA. The V gene's germline CDR1 is LNHDA and CDR2 SQIVND (reference sequence). CDR3 length: 18 amino acids. CDR3 loop: CASSLRLAGGFGLHEQFF.

The gene calls are TRBV19 and TRBJ2-1; absent DNA, TCRdb's TRBD1 call cannot be checked. CDR3 length equals 14 residues. The germline CDR1 and CDR2 sequences are LNHDA and SQIVND (reference sequence). The CDR3 is CASTKSGSYNEQFF. Based on the CDR3 plus reference TRBV19 and TRBJ2-1, the full variable domain is DGGITQSPKYLFRKEGQNVTLSCEQNLNHDAMYWYRQDPGQGLRLIYYSQIVNDFQKGDIAEGYSVSREKKESFPLTVTSAQKNPTAFYLCASTKSGSYNEQFFGPGTRLTVL.

The V and J genes are TRBV7-8 and TRBJ2-2; the TCRdb D gene call, TRBD1, has no DNA to confirm it. The CDR3 loop spans 16 amino acids. CDR1 SGHVS and CDR2 FQNEAQ come from the germline V gene. The chain's CDR3 is CASSLFSAGQHGELFF.

The rearrangement joins TRBV3-1 to TRBJ1-1. Per germline, CDR1 LGHDT and CDR2 YNNKEL (reference sequence). The CDR3 has 14 amino acids. This CDR3 reads CASSQEMYYSEAFF.

The chain recombines TRBV11-3 with TRBJ2-3; the TRBD1 assignment by TCRdb is unverifiable without DNA. Germline lookup yields CDR1 SGHNT and CDR2 YENEEA. The CDR3 sequence is 15 residues long. CDR3: CASSLVSRGRDTQYF.

The V and J genes are TRBV12-3 or TRBV12-4 and TRBJ1-1; TCRdb indicates TRBD1, and absent DNA this call remains unverified. The CDR3 consists of 17 residues. The CDR3 protein is CASRRAFLRELNTEAFF.

The V and J genes are TRBV12-3 or TRBV12-4 and TRBJ1-5; the TCRdb call, TRBD1, lacks DNA for checking. The CDR3 totals 15 residues. The CDR3 loop is CASSPSRGRNQPQHF.

The chain carries TRBV4-1 and TRBJ2-7; checking the TCRdb D call of TRBD2 is not possible without DNA. The CDR3 consists of 15 residues. The germline gives CDR1 MGHRA, CDR2 YSYEKL. The CDR3 spells CASSQDGGGSDEQYF.

The V gene is TRBV25-1, the J gene TRBJ2-3; lacking DNA, the TRBD1 call made by TCRdb goes unchecked. The germline V gene has CDR1 MGHDK and CDR2 SYGVNS. The CDR3 is made up of 17 amino acids. CDR3 in amino acids: CASSPRPGSRVPDTQYF.

The V gene is TRBV5-1, the J gene TRBJ1-2; the TCRdb call, TRBD1, lacks DNA for checking. The germline V gene encodes CDR1 SGHRS and CDR2 YFSETQ. This CDR3 region has 15 residues. CDR3 in amino acids: CASSLGQGKSSGYTF.

The gene calls are TRBV11-2 and TRBJ2-5; the TCRdb call, TRBD2, lacks DNA for checking. The CDR3 extends over 17 amino acids. Per the germline V gene, CDR1 is SGHAT and CDR2 is FQNNGV. The CDR3 spells CASSLVPGLAGGETQYF.

The chain employs TRBV20-1 and TRBJ2-1; the TCRdb D gene call, TRBD2, has no DNA to confirm it. CDR3 length: 14 amino acids. CDR1 is DFQATT and CDR2 is SNEGSKA in the germline V gene (reference sequence). CDR3 sequence reads: CSARLDYRYNEQFF.